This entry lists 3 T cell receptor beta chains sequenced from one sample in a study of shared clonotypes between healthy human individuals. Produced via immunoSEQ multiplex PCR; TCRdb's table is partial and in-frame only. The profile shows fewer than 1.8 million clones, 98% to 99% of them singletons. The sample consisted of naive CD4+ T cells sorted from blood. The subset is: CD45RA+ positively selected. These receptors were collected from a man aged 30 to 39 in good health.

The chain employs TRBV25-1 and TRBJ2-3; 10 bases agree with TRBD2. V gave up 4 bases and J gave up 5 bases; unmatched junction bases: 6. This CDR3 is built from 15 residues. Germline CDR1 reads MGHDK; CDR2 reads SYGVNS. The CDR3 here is CASSGRLAGRDTQYF. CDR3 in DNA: TGTGCCAGCAGTGGCAGACTAGCGGGCAGAGATACGCAGTATTTT.

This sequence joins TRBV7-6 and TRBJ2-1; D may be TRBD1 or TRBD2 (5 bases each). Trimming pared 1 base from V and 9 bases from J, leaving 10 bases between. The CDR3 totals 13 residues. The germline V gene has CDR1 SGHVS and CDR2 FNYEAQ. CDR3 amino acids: CASSLEQAGEQFF. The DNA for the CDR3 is TGTGCCAGCAGCTTAGAACAGGCGGGTGAGCAGTTCTTC.

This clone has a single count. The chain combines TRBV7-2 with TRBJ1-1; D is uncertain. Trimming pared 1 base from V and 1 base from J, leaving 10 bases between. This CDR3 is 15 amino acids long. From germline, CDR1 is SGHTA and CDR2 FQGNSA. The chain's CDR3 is CASSLVSAGNTEAFF. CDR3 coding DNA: TGTGCCAGCAGCTTAGTTTCGGCGGGGAACACTGAAGCTTTCTTT.